Shown below are 9 T cell receptor beta chains from a single sample sequenced in a study of persistence of HIV-infected CD4 T cells. The antigens these receptors bind are not known. Nonspecific anti-CD3/anti-CD28 bead stimulation represents the broad CD4+ T cell repertoire. CD4+ T cells upregulating both CD40 ligand and CD69 were sorted as responding cells. The immunoSEQ assay was version 4, run in survey mode. Repertoires were generated with immunoSEQ multiplex PCR, while TCRdb's copy carries only in-frame clones and drops some. The sample includes more than 35,000 clones, about nine tenths of them seen just once. This sample comprised CD4+ T cells sorted from PBMCs after roughly 18-hour stimulation, obtained from a patient who received antiretroviral therapy. The receptors stem from an adult man with HIV who was CMV-seropositive.

This chain connects TRBV11-2 to TRBJ1-3; unclear D gene. The CDR3 has 14 residues. Germline V gene lookup returns CDR1 SGHAT and CDR2 FQNNGV. V lost 3 bases and J lost 2, with 8 bases in between. The CDR3 protein is CASSFSEPGNTIYF. The CDR3 nucleotides read TGTGCCAGCAGCTTTTCTGAACCTGGAAACACCATATATTTT.

The chain recombines TRBV7-8 with TRBJ2-3; D could derive from TRBD1 or TRBD2 (5 bases each). The CDR3 totals 16 residues. V was cut by 1 base and J by 1 base, with 12 bases left in between. Germline V CDR1 and CDR2: SGHVS, FQNEAQ. The CDR3 loop is CASSLDRDGRTDTQYF. The CDR3 DNA follows: TGTGCCAGCAGCTTAGATCGGGACGGTCGCACAGATACGCAGTATTTT. The full variable domain, rest sourced from reference TRBV7-8 and TRBJ2-3, is GAGVSQSPRYKVAKRGQDVALRCDPISGHVSLFWYQQALGQGPEFLTYFQNEAQLDKSGLPSDRFFAERPEGSVSTLKIQRTQQEDSAVYLCASSLDRDGRTDTQYFGPGTRLTVL.

This chain connects TRBV5-5 to TRBJ1-4; D gene uncertain. The CDR3 is 14 residues long. The V end lost 0 bases, the J end lost 4 bases, and 7 bases lay between the germline ends. Germline V gene sequence: CDR1 SGHKS, CDR2 YYEKEE (reference sequence). CDR3 in DNA: TGTGCCAGCAGCTTGGGCAGGTATAATGAAAAACTGTTTTTT. It encodes CASSLGRYNEKLFF.

The chain has TRBV6-5 and TRBJ1-1, with 7 positions matching TRBD1. Germline values: CDR1 MNHEY, CDR2 SVGAGI. V was pared by 7 bases and J by 8 bases, with 13 bases of the junction left unmatched. The CDR3 has 14 amino acids. CDR3 amino acids: CASTPRVWDREAFF. Here the CDR3 DNA reads TGTGCCAGCACTCCGAGGGTTTGGGACAGAGAAGCTTTCTTT.

V is TRBV29-1 and J is TRBJ2-1; TRBD2 is a possible D gene (6 bases). The CDR3 spans 11 residues. CDR1 SQVTM and CDR2 ANQGSEA come from the germline V gene. Trimming cost V 3 bases and J 6 bases, with 6 bases left between them. The DNA for the CDR3 is TGCAGCGTTGAGGAGGGCAATGAGCAGTTCTTC. This encodes CSVEEGNEQFF.

The gene calls are TRBV2 and TRBJ1-4; D call uncertain. V lost 3 bases to trimming and J lost 3 bases, with 11 bases between them. Germline V gene data show CDR1 as SNHLY and CDR2 as FYNNEI. The CDR3 totals 15 residues. The DNA of the CDR3 is TGTGCCAGCAGTGAGTCGGGCACACCTAATGAAAAACTGTTTTTT. Translation: CASSESGTPNEKLFF.

The sample holds one count of this clone. This chain links TRBV6-5 with TRBJ2-7; 9 nucleotides align to TRBD2. V was clipped by 6 bases and J by 4 bases; unmatched bases: 7. CDR1 is MNHEY and CDR2 is SVGAGI in the germline V gene. This CDR3 is 14 amino acids long. CDR3 nucleotides: TGTGCCAGCAGACCGGGACTAGCCCTATACGAGCAGTACTTC. Translated, it gives CASRPGLALYEQYF.

The rearrangement links TRBV29-1 to TRBJ1-2; no clear D. The CDR3 loop spans 9 amino acids. The V end was cut by 8 bases, the J end by 8 bases, with 9 bases between. Germline assignment: CDR1 SQVTM and CDR2 ANQGSEA. The CDR3 sequence: CSLGGGYTF. In DNA, the CDR3 is TGCAGCCTAGGTGGGGGCTACACCTTC.

This chain links TRBV5-1 with TRBJ2-3; the D gene is possibly TRBD2 (7 bases). Germline loops: CDR1 SGHRS, CDR2 YFSETQ. The CDR3 is made up of 19 amino acids. Trimming cost V 0 bases and J 2 bases, with 22 bases left between them. This CDR3 is CASSLAPFEGGRDTDTQYF. CDR3 sequence (DNA): TGCGCCAGCAGCTTGGCCCCCTTTGAGGGGGGGAGAGACACAGATACGCAGTATTTT.